This T cell receptor beta chain is from a study of shared clonotypes between healthy human individuals. General observations from the study: Between a few donors, naive CD4 clonotypes were shared at a level of about 5%. Clonotype sharing among donors was thought likely to change with sequencing depth. The study generally estimated greater richness for naive than memory subsets.

Only in-frame clones appear in the TCRdb table, and some are missing; sequencing was by immunoSEQ multiplex PCR. The sample shows more than 500,000 clones, around 96% of them seen only once. The CDR3 runs to 15 residues. From germline, CDR1 is SGHTA and CDR2 FQGNSA. Deletions cut 7 bases from V and 2 bases from J, with 16 bases between. Worth noting for this clone: Its antigen is currently unknown.

The sample consisted of naive CD4+ T cells sorted from blood. Regarding subset: CD45RA+ positively selected. The source is a woman aged 25 to 45 in good health. The rearrangement links TRBV7-2 to TRBJ2-3; a weak D match, TRBD2 (6 bases). The CDR3 loop reads CASTLSGGNTDTQYF. The CDR3 DNA follows: TGTGCCAGCACTCTTAGCGGAGGGAACACAGATACGCAGTATTTT.